The source of this T cell receptor beta chain is a study of cytomegalovirus exposure and HLA in healthy donors. Study as a whole: The roughly 120 validation repertoires, a later analysis reported, used the same platform as the 550 to 700 repertoires from the first cohort.

The study, taken as a whole, reports: A list of approximately 160 TCR beta chains associated with cytomegalovirus was given. The authors confirmed in vitro that a few CMV-associated chains were specific for CMV antigens.

This clone was observed a few times. Its antigen is unknown. This table comes from immunoSEQ multiplex PCR, and its TCRdb copy is limited to in-frame clones, with some not included. The sample has roughly 300,000 clones, 87% seen once. J lost 1 base, V lost 3 bases, and 5 bases had no gene match. The CDR3 contains 16 residues. Germline V gene data show CDR1 as SEHNR and CDR2 as FQNEAQ (reference sequence). The sequence was collected from a woman in her 30s in good health and CMV-seropositive. V usage is TRBV7-9 and J usage is TRBJ2-2; 7 bases line up with TRBD2. Sequencing was done on a sample of PBMCs. The CDR3 DNA is TGTGCCAGCAGCTTCCTAGCGGTAGTGAACACCGGGGAGCTGTTTTTT. This encodes CASSFLAVVNTGELFF. The full variable domain, completed using reference TRBV7-9 and TRBJ2-2, is DTGVSQNPRHKITKRGQNVTFRCDPISEHNRLYWYRQTLGQGPEFLTYFQNEAQLEKSRLLSDRFSAERPKGSFSTLEIQRTEQGDSAMYLCASSFLAVVNTGELFFGEGSRLTVL.